These 17 T cell receptor beta chains were all obtained from the same sample, sequenced in a study of T cells in Graves' hyperthyroidism and ophthalmopathy. The CDR3 regions of TCR beta were amplified from RNA transcripts. A set of HTBI primers served as the primers for a first-round RT-PCR of the TCR CDR3. Each CDR3 protein is one row after TCRdb ran MiXCR on the multiplex PCR reads. The table shows roughly 290,000 distinct CDR3 sequences, with about 14% occurring only once. The sample taken for sequencing was blood. The receptors originated from a woman between 25 and 40 years old with Graves' hyperthyroidism that later progressed to Graves' ophthalmopathy.

This clonotype was seen many times. The V and J genes are TRBV27 and TRBJ2-7; 9 nucleotides line up with TRBD1. Germline V lookup: CDR1 MNHEY, CDR2 SMNVEV (reference sequence). With V trimmed by 4 bases and J by 5 bases, 9 bases remained unmatched. This CDR3 comprises 15 residues. The chain's CDR3 is CASSSGQGSYHEQYF. The CDR3 DNA reads TGTGCCAGCAGTTCCGGACAGGGGAGTTACCACGAGCAGTACTTC.

This sequence joins TRBV7-2 and TRBJ2-2, with TRBD1 matching over 8 bases. Germline CDR1 reads SGHTA; CDR2 reads FQGNSA. The CDR3 loop spans 16 amino acids. V trimming: 5 bases; J trimming: 3 bases; junction bases outside the gene matches: 8. The CDR3 spells CASSTTGTGHTGELFF. DNA of the CDR3: TGTGCCAGCAGCACCACCGGGACAGGCCACACCGGGGAGCTGTTTTTT. Full variable domain (rest looked up from reference TRBV7-2 and TRBJ2-2): GAGVSQSPSNKVTEKGKDVELRCDPISGHTALYWYRQSLGQGLEFLIYFQGNSAPDKSGLPSDRFSAERTGGSVSTLTIQRTQQEDSAVYLCASSTTGTGHTGELFFGEGSRLTVL.

Ten or more counts support this clonotype. The chain is built from TRBV12-3 or TRBV12-4 and TRBJ1-5; TRBD1 matches at 9 bases. V lost 3 bases, J lost 2 bases, and 2 bases stayed unmatched. The CDR3 length is 15 residues. CDR3 nucleotide sequence: TGTGCCAGCAGTTTGACAGGGGGAGGCAATCAGCCCCAGCATTTT. It codes for CASSLTGGGNQPQHF.

Note on this clonotype: A read error may explain this, as a much larger clone is one base away. Because it lacks the conserved phenylalanine or tryptophan at the end, this CDR3 is likely a read error. The gene calls are TRBV30 and TRBJ1-4, with D tentatively TRBD1 (5 bases). Per germline, CDR1 GTSNPN and CDR2 SVGIG (reference sequence). V lost 0 bases, J lost 7 bases, and 9 bases lay in between. This CDR3 comprises 13 residues. The CDR3, as DNA: TGTGCCTGGAGTGTAGGTACAGGTGAAAAACTGTTTCTT. Amino acids: CAWSVGTGEKLFL.

This clonotype was seen at least ten times. The genes are TRBV3-1 and TRBJ1-6, with D hard to call. The CDR3 loop spans 13 amino acids. The V and J ends lost 1 base and 9 bases respectively, with 7 bases between them. Germline-derived CDR1 and CDR2 are LGHDT and YNNKEL (reference sequence). The CDR3 nucleotides read TGTGCCAGCAGCCAAGGGTACGGTTCACCCCTCCACTTT. It yields the protein CASSQGYGSPLHF.

At least ten counts were recorded for this clonotype. This chain connects TRBV15 to TRBJ1-5, with unresolved D. Germline CDR1 is LNHNV and CDR2 is YYDKDF (reference sequence). The CDR3 has 14 amino acids. Trimming took 3 bases from V and 10 from J, leaving 16 bases between them. The CDR3 DNA reads TGTGCCACCAGCAGCGGGAGGGAAAGTTTTCCCCAGCATTTT. Translated: CATSSGRESFPQHF.

This clonotype was detected many times. This chain connects TRBV5-1 to TRBJ2-1; D call uncertain. V lost 5 bases to trimming and J lost 6 bases, with 15 bases between them. Germline loops: CDR1 SGHRS, CDR2 YFSETQ. The CDR3 consists of 14 residues. The CDR3 region has the DNA TGCGCCAGCAGTTCAGGATCCAAGGCCAATGAGCAGTTCTTC. Encoded protein: CASSSGSKANEQFF.

This clonotype came up a few times. A read error may explain this, as a much larger clone is one base away. This chain uses TRBV5-1 with TRBJ2-2; D remains ambiguous. CDR1 SGHRS and CDR2 YFSETQ come from the germline V gene. CDR3 length: 13 amino acids. CDR3 sequence: CASSLGLTEELFF. The CDR3 DNA sequence: TGCGCCAGCAGCTTAGGGCTCACCGAGGAGCTGTTTTTT.

This clonotype was observed many times. J is TRBJ2-1 and V is TRBV27; TRBD2 aligns across 11 bases. CDR3 length: 15 amino acids. Germline loops: CDR1 MNHEY, CDR2 SMNVEV (reference sequence). With V trimmed by 3 bases and J by 7 bases, 5 bases remained unmatched. The CDR3 spells CASSLETSGTNEQFF. The CDR3 DNA reads TGTGCCAGCAGTTTGGAGACTAGCGGGACAAATGAGCAGTTCTTC.

Many counts were recorded for this clonotype. This sequence joins TRBV4-3 and TRBJ2-2, with a weak D call TRBD1 (6 bases). The CDR3 totals 14 residues. Trimming took off 2 bases at V and 5 bases at J, with 9 bases between the two ends. Per germline, CDR1 LGHNA and CDR2 YSLEER. The CDR3 coding sequence is TGCGCCAGCAGCCAAAACAGGGTTACCGGGGAGCTGTTTTTT. Translating it yields CASSQNRVTGELFF.

This chain joins TRBV7-3 and TRBJ1-6, with unresolved D. Germline V gene lookup returns CDR1 SGHTA and CDR2 FQGTGA. V was clipped by 1 base and J by 6 bases, with 7 bases between them. The CDR3 runs 14 residues. In DNA form, the CDR3 reads TGTGCCAGCAGCTTAATGGGGTCTAATTCACCCCTCCACTTT. As protein: CASSLMGSNSPLHF.

This clonotype was counted ten times or more. The V call is TRBV29-1, the J call TRBJ1-1; no clear D gene. The CDR3 extends over 14 amino acids. Trimming cost V 3 bases and J 3 bases, with 14 bases left between them. Germline CDR1 SQVTM, CDR2 ANQGSEA. The DNA for the CDR3 is TGCAGCGTTGAGCTCCTGAAGGAGGACACTGAAGCTTTCTTT. Amino acid sequence: CSVELLKEDTEAFF.

This clonotype was detected many times. The chain carries TRBV29-1 and TRBJ2-5; 7 bases align to TRBD2. This CDR3 has 12 amino acids. Germline CDR1 is SQVTM and CDR2 is ANQGSEA. Germline trimming cut 3 bases from V and 5 bases from J; bases unmatched to any gene: 3. CDR3 in amino acids: CSVDFGGETQYF. The CDR3 bases are TGCAGCGTTGATTTCGGGGGGGAGACCCAGTACTTC.

The chain joins TRBV5-1 to TRBJ2-7; D is possibly TRBD2 (5 bases). This CDR3 is 14 amino acids long. The germline CDR1 and CDR2 sequences are SGHRS and YFSETQ. With 3 bases removed from V and 5 bases from J, the gap between germline ends came to 15 bases. The CDR3, as DNA: TGCGCCAGCAGCTCGGACTTCAGTGGCGACGAGCAGTACTTC. It encodes CASSSDFSGDEQYF.

This clonotype was recorded a few times. Germline and junction disagree at one end, which may indicate a read error. The chain uses TRBV15 and TRBJ2-1; TRBD2 aligns across 8 bases. This CDR3 is 15 amino acids long. CDR1 and CDR2 (germline): LNHNV, YYDKDF (reference sequence). As DNA, the CDR3 is TGTGCCACCAGCAGAGAAACTAGCGGTTACAATAAGCAGTTCTTC. Protein sequence: CATSRETSGYNKQFF.

Many counts were recorded for this clonotype. The chain uses TRBV27 and TRBJ2-1, with TRBD2 as a possible D gene (6 bases). Germline V gene data show CDR1 as MNHEY and CDR2 as SMNVEV (reference sequence). The CDR3 is 15 amino acids. With 6 bases removed from V and 0 bases from J, the gap between germline ends came to 12 bases. CDR3 coding DNA: TGTGCCAGCAGACCCCTAGCGAGCTCCTACAATGAGCAGTTCTTC. Translation: CASRPLASSYNEQFF.

The genes are TRBV27 and TRBJ1-2; TRBD1 agrees at 7 bases. This CDR3 contains 13 residues. Trimming took 5 bases from V and 6 from J; bases not matched to a gene: 6. CDR1 is MNHEY, CDR2 SMNVEV, per germline (reference sequence). CDR3 nucleotides: TGTGCCAGCAGTCCCATCACAGGGGATGGCTACACCTTC. Translating it yields CASSPITGDGYTF.